This is a list of T cell receptor beta chains from one sample in a study of T cells in localized non-small cell lung cancer. The table came from immunoSEQ multiplex PCR; TCRdb's copy has only in-frame clones and leaves some out. The repertoire includes approximately 63,000 clones, over 85% of them detected once, and 22% sits in the top ten. The starting material was peripheral blood, obtained before any cancer treatment. The receptors shown here come from a man aged 40 to 69 with stage I squamous cell lung carcinoma. Both conserved end residues are part of each CDR3. Fields, in order: J gene, V gene, CDR3 protein.

J gene: TRBJ2-5; V gene: TRBV7-9; CDR3 protein: CASSFSGGQETQYF
J gene: TRBJ2-2; V gene: TRBV7-8; CDR3 protein: CASSFTSGRAWTGELFF
J gene: TRBJ1-4; V gene: TRBV5-1; CDR3 protein: CASSYGTVATNEKLFF
J gene: TRBJ2-2; V gene: TRBV27; CDR3 protein: CASSLGLGRTGELFF
J gene: TRBJ2-1; V gene: TRBV7-3; CDR3 protein: CASSPPGTSNNEQFF
J gene: TRBJ2-3; V gene: TRBV18; CDR3 protein: CASSPSGLTDTQYF
J gene: TRBJ2-1; V gene: TRBV5-4; CDR3 protein: CASSLAKGYNEQFF
J gene: TRBJ1-2; V gene: TRBV7-9; CDR3 protein: CASSSDRLNYGYTF
J gene: TRBJ2-3; V gene: TRBV19; CDR3 protein: CASRRTGGPDTQYF
J gene: TRBJ2-1; V gene: TRBV5-1; CDR3 protein: CASSPRTGTVVRDEQFF
J gene: TRBJ2-1; V gene: TRBV27; CDR3 protein: CASSLGISSYNEQFF
J gene: TRBJ2-7; V gene: TRBV7-2; CDR3 protein: CASSLGTAPYEQYF
J gene: TRBJ2-1; V gene: TRBV11-2; CDR3 protein: CASSRGLAVGSYNEQFF
J gene: TRBJ2-7; V gene: TRBV9; CDR3 protein: CASSVDASSKSSYEQYF
J gene: TRBJ2-7; V gene: TRBV27; CDR3 protein: CASSLLLAGGSYEQYF
J gene: TRBJ2-1; V gene: TRBV27; CDR3 protein: CASMRRAASYNEQFF
J gene: TRBJ2-6; V gene: TRBV18; CDR3 protein: CASSLKGTGYSGANVLTF
J gene: TRBJ2-5; V gene: TRBV6-6; CDR3 protein: CASSYLAQETQYF
J gene: TRBJ2-7; V gene: TRBV4-2; CDR3 protein: CASSQAFGLAGEQYF
J gene: TRBJ2-3; V gene: TRBV5-1; CDR3 protein: CASSLGTITDTQYF
J gene: TRBJ1-1; V gene: TRBV28; CDR3 protein: CAARMNTEAFF
J gene: TRBJ1-4; V gene: TRBV2; CDR3 protein: CASTYGWTTNEKLFF
J gene: TRBJ2-7; V gene: TRBV7-8; CDR3 protein: CASSSPVIPYEQYF
J gene: TRBJ1-1; V gene: TRBV28; CDR3 protein: CAVQVNMNTEAFF
J gene: TRBJ2-7; V gene: TRBV28; CDR3 protein: CGTGTTAYEQYF
J gene: TRBJ2-7; V gene: TRBV20-1; CDR3 protein: CSVRREDEQYF
J gene: TRBJ2-7; V gene: TRBV2; CDR3 protein: CASSVVGGGSYEQYF
J gene: TRBJ2-7; V gene: TRBV7-2; CDR3 protein: CASSTRSSYEQYF
J gene: TRBJ2-1; V gene: TRBV2; CDR3 protein: CAGTLAREGNEQFF
J gene: TRBJ1-1; V gene: TRBV21-1; CDR3 protein: CASSTPEAFF
J gene: TRBJ1-2; V gene: TRBV28; CDR3 protein: CATWGGVPPGTF
J gene: TRBJ2-1; V gene: TRBV10-3; CDR3 protein: CAISETPRGEQFF
J gene: TRBJ1-2; V gene: TRBV7-2; CDR3 protein: CASSLAPGQGFDGYTF
J gene: TRBJ1-2; V gene: TRBV5-4; CDR3 protein: CASSWARRADASGYTF
J gene: TRBJ2-5; V gene: TRBV4-2; CDR3 protein: CASSLGNGMIKTQYF
J gene: TRBJ2-3; V gene: TRBV10-1; CDR3 protein: CASSESGTTKADTQYF